This T cell receptor beta chain was documented in a study of response to subunit inactivated influenza vaccine. Study-level results: It was suggested by the authors that few new T cells are recruited by each seasonal influenza vaccination.

Many counts were recorded for this clonotype. Its antigen is unidentified. TCRdb used MiXCR to reprocess the RT-PCR reads, holding one entry per CDR3 protein. The table shows 630,000 or so distinct CDR3 sequences, with about 15% occurring only once. With V trimmed by 8 bases and J by 7 bases, 8 bases remained unmatched. CDR3 length equals 14 residues. Germline V gene sequence: CDR1 LGHDT, CDR2 YNNKEL (reference sequence). The chain employs TRBV3-1 and TRBJ1-6, with 7 positions matching TRBD1. Specimen: PBMCs from blood, collected approximately 13 days after vaccination. This receptor was obtained from a man aged 50 to 60 who received an inactivated influenza vaccine. CDR3 amino acids: CASGAGGRNSPLHF. As DNA, the CDR3 is TGTGCCAGCGGAGCAGGGGGACGGAATTCACCCCTCCACTTT.